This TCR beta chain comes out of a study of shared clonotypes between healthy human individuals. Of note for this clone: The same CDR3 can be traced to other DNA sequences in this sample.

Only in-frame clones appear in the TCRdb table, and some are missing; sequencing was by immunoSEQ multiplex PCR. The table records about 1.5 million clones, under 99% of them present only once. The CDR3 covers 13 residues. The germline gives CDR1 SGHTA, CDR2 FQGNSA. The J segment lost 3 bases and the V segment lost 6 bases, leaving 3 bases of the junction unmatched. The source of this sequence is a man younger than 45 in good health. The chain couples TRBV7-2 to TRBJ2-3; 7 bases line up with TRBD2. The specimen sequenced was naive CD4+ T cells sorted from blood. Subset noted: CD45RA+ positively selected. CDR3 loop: CASRPGGTDTQYF. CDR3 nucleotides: TGTGCCAGCAGGCCGGGGGGAACAGATACGCAGTATTTT.